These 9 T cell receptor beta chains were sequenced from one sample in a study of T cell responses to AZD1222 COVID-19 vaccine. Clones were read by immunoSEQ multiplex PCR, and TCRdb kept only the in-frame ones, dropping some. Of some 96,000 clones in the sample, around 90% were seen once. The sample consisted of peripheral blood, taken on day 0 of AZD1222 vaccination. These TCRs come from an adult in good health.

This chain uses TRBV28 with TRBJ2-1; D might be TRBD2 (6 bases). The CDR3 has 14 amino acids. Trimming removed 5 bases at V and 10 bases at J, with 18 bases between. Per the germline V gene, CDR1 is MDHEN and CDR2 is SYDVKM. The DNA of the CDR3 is TGTGCCAGCAGTCCCGGGGGAGTCGCGGGAGAGCAGTTCTTC. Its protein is CASSPGGVAGEQFF.

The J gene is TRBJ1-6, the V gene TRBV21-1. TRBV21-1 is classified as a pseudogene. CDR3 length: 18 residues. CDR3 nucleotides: TGTGCCAGCAGCAAAGTCGGGGGGCAGGGTACCCCTCGAGGGGCACTCCACTTT. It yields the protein CASSKVGGQGTPRGALHF.

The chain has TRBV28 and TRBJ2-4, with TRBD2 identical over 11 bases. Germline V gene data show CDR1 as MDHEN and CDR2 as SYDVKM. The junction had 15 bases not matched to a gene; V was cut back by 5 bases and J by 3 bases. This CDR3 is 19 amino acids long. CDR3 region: CASSEPGTSGGVGKNIQYF. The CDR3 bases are TGTGCCAGCAGTGAACCCGGGACTAGCGGAGGGGTTGGCAAAAACATTCAGTACTTC.

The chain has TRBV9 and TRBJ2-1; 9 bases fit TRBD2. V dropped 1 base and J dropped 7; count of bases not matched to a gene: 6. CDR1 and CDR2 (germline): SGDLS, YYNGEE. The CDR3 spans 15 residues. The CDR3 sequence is CASSVMVAGVNEQFF. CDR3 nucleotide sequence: TGTGCCAGCAGCGTAATGGTAGCGGGAGTGAATGAGCAGTTCTTC.

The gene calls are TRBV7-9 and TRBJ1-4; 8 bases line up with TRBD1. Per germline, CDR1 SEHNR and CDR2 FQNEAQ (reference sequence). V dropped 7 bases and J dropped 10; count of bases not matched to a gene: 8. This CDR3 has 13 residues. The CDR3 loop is CASTTTGTGKLFF. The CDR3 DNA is TGTGCCAGCACCACAACCGGGACAGGAAAACTGTTTTTT.

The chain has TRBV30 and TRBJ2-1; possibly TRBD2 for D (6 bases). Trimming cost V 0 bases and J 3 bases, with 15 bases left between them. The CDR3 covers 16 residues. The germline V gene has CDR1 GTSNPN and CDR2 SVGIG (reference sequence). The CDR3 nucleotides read TGTGCCTGGAGTGTACAAGGCGGGAATATCTACAATGAGCAGTTCTTC. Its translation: CAWSVQGGNIYNEQFF.

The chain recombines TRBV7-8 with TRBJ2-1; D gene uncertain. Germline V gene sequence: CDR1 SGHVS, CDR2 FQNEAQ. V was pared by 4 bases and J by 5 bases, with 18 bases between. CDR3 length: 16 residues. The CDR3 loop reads CASSSPELGYDNEQFF. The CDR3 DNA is TGTGCCAGCAGCTCCCCAGAGTTGGGATACGACAATGAGCAGTTCTTC.

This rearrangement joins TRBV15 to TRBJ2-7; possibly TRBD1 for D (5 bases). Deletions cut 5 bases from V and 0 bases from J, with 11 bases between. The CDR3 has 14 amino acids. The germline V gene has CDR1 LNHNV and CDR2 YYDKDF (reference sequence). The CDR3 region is CATSAQTVSYEQYF. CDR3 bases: TGTGCCACCAGCGCCCAGACAGTCTCCTACGAGCAGTACTTC.

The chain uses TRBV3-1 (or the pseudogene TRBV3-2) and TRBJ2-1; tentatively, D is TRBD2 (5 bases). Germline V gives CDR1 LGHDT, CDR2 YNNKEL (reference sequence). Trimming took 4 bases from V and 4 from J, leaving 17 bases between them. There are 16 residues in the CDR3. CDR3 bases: TGTGCCAGCAGCCCCGGGGTCCCCGCCGCTTACAATGAGCAGTTCTTC. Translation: CASSPGVPAAYNEQFF.